This T cell receptor (beta chain) stems from a study of CD8 T cells in ankylosing spondylitis. Study outcomes and limitations: What seemed typical of ankylosing spondylitis blood was a TCR beta motif built from about 8 highly homologous variants. Disease-linked clones were reportedly significantly enriched in matched ankylosing spondylitis synovial fluid.

This CDR3 has 14 amino acids. Between the trimmed V and J ends, which lost 0 bases and 6 bases, there was a span of 10 bases. Germline-derived CDR1 and CDR2 are SGDLS and YYNGEE. This clonotype was found many times. Its antigen is not identified. As the method for making TCR beta libraries, quantitative 5'-RACE with molecular barcodes was used. TCRdb independently ran MiXCR on the 5' RACE reads; one entry per CDR3 protein. The sample has tens of thousands of distinct CDR3 sequences, less than 3.5% seen once; the top ten hold approximately 4.2%. V gene TRBV9 combines with J gene TRBJ2-4; TRBD1 or TRBD2 may be the D gene (6 bases each). This clonotype was sampled from a male donor with ankylosing spondylitis or in good health (not recorded which). Sequencing was performed on blood, either unsorted or a sorted T cell fraction (not recorded which). CDR3 DNA: TGTGCCAGCAGCGTAGGGGGGGCGGCAAACATTCAGTACTTC. The encoded protein is CASSVGGAANIQYF.